The rows below give T cell receptor beta chains drawn from one sample of a study of cytomegalovirus exposure and HLA in healthy donors. Here immunoSEQ multiplex PCR was the method, and the copy in TCRdb shows in-frame clones only, minus some. The sample lists roughly 260,000 clones, 80% to 90% seen once, with 1.5% to 2.5% in the top ten. The sample comprised PBMCs. The receptor source for this set is a woman in her 40s in good health and CMV-seropositive. CDR3s include the opening cysteine and the closing phenylalanine or tryptophan. The D gene is left open where the match is weak. Not all rows give a size; the values are once, few, many and, for expanded clones, a class.

J gene | clone size | D gene | V gene | CDR3 DNA | CDR3 protein
TRBJ2-3 | . | TRBD1 | TRBV19 | TGTGCCAGTAGTGCCGGGACAGTGTTCGCAGATACGCAGTATTTT | CASSAGTVFADTQYF
TRBJ1-4 | once | TRBD1 | TRBV25-1 | TGTGCCAGCAGTGATCGGACAGGGGTCGAAAAACTGTTTTTT | CASSDRTGVEKLFF
TRBJ1-4 | . | . | TRBV4-3 | TGCGCCAGCAGCCAAGATTCAGCGGGAGAACAGGGAGAAAAACTGTTTTTT | CASSQDSAGEQGEKLFF
TRBJ2-3 | . | . | TRBV29-1 | TGCAGCGGGGCGACCTTGGATACGCAGTATTTT | CSGATLDTQYF
TRBJ2-1 | . | TRBD1 | TRBV18 | TGTGCCAGCTCACTCACAGGGGTTCCCTACAATGAGCAGTTCTTC | CASSLTGVPYNEQFF
TRBJ2-2 | . | . | TRBV4-1 | TGCGCCAGCAGCCAAGATGGCGGAGGGAACACCGGGGAGCTGTTTTTT | CASSQDGGGNTGELFF
TRBJ2-7 | once | TRBD2 | TRBV11-3 | TGTGCCAGCAGCAATAGCGGGAGGGACTACGAGCAGTACTTC | CASSNSGRDYEQYF
TRBJ1-3 | once | TRBD1 | TRBV25-1 | TGTGCCAGCAGTGGATACAGGGGCGACTCTGGAAACACCATATATTTT | CASSGYRGDSGNTIYF
TRBJ2-7 | . | . | TRBV30 | TGTGCCTGGAGGAGAGGACAGATTAGGGGTAGCTCCTACGAGCAGTACTTC | CAWRRGQIRGSSYEQYF
TRBJ2-7 | . | . | TRBV30 | TGTGCCTGGAGTGTAGGACAGTGGGCAAACGAGCAGTACTTC | CAWSVGQWANEQYF
TRBJ1-3 | . | . | TRBV30 | TGTGTCTGGAGTGGAGCATACAGGGTTGGAAACACCATATATTTT | CVWSGAYRVGNTIYF
TRBJ2-3 | . | . | TRBV7-2 | TGTGCCAGCAGCCCCCGCCAGCGGCCTAGCACAGATACGCAGTATTTT | CASSPRQRPSTDTQYF
TRBJ2-5 | . | TRBD2 | TRBV19 | TGTGCCAGTAGTACAATAGGACTAGCGACAAAGACCCAGTACTTC | CASSTIGLATKTQYF
TRBJ1-5 | . | TRBD1 | TRBV18 | TGTGCCAGCTCTCCTGGACAGGACAATCAGCCCCAGCATTTT | CASSPGQDNQPQHF